This T cell receptor beta chain was retrieved from a study of early T cells in non-severe SARS-CoV-2 infection. CDR1 is DFQATT, CDR2 SNEGSKA, per germline (reference sequence). The length of the CDR3 is 12 residues. With regard to this clonotype: An end of the junction does not agree with germline; a read error may underlie this.

TCRdb re-called the 5' RACE reads with MiXCR, one entry per CDR3 protein. The sample includes roughly 62,000 distinct CDR3 sequences, more than 7.5% of them seen just once. The sequenced material came from whole blood. V and J are TRBV20-1 and TRBJ1-1; no clear D gene. This clonotype originated in an adult who was a healthcare worker with PCR-confirmed SARS-CoV-2 infection or an uninfected control (not recorded which). CDR3 nucleotides: TGCAGTGCTCGAGACGGGAACACTGAAGCTTTCTTT. It is translated as CSARDGNTEAFF.